This T cell receptor beta chain was obtained from a study of blood T cells in healthy people across ages. CDR3 size: 13 residues. Per germline, CDR1 SNHLY and CDR2 FYNNEI. On this clonotype itself: Its cognate antigen is unknown. One end of the junction is discordant with germline, which a read error may explain.

A second PCR of 7 to 11 cycles used a sample-barcoded 5' primer and a J-beta primer mix. A minimum of 2.5 million CDR3-containing paired-end reads was obtained for each sample. TCRdb passed the 5' RACE reads through MiXCR, listing each CDR3 protein once. The table shows roughly 1,000,000 distinct CDR3 sequences, with approximately 25% occurring only once. Each individual donor underwent a draw of 8.5 to 10 milliliters of peripheral blood. Study-wide results and caveats: The unknown donor CMV status may have confounded expanded clonotype changes.

These data were also filed under a second study, of T cells of mothers and their children. As that study records: Detection yielded no persistent microchimeric T cell clones.

Sequenced: blood. The V gene is TRBV2, the J gene TRBJ1-1; no firm D call. This TCR came from a girl aged 2 to 9 in good health. CDR3 in amino acids: CASTLGLNTEAFF. The CDR3 region has the DNA TGTGCCAGCACATTAGGACTGAACACTGAAGCCTTCTTT.